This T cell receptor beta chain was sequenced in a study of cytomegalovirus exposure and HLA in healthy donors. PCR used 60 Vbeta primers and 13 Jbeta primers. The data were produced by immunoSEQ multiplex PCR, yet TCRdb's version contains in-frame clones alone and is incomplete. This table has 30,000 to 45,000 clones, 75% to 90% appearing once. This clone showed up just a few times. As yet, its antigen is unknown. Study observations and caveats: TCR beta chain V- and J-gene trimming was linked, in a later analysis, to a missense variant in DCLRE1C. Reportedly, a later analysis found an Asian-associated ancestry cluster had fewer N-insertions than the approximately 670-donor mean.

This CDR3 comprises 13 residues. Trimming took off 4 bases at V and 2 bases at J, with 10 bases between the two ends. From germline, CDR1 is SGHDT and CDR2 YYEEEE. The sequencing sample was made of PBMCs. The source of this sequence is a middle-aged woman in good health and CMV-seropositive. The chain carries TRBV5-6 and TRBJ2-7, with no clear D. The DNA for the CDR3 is TGTGCCAGCAGCCTGGATCGGGCCTACGAGCAGTACTTC. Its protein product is CASSLDRAYEQYF.